Listed below are T cell receptor beta chains from one sample, sequenced in a study of T cells after yellow fever vaccination. TCRdb reprocessed the 5' RACE reads via MiXCR and lists one record per CDR3 protein. This sample yields almost 600,000 distinct CDR3 sequences, of which roughly 13% are seen a single time; over 13% belongs to the top ten. The source material was PBMCs, sampled on the day of the yellow fever booster vaccination. Receptors were obtained from a man between 25 and 39 years old who received the YFV17D yellow fever vaccine. The CDR3 runs from the conserved cysteine through the conserved F or W. A D gene is named only where the DNA matches it firmly. Size values are once, few and many counts, or a class for expanded clones, and some rows have none.

J: TRBJ2-7; D: TRBD1; V: TRBV29-1; size: many; DNA: TGCAGCGGCCGGGACAGCTCCTACGAGCAGTACTTC; CDR3: CSGRDSSYEQYF
J: TRBJ2-1; D: NA; V: TRBV5-1; size: few; DNA: TGCGCCAGCAGCTTGGGTGGGGTGGGTCTGGATTATAAGCAGTTCTTC; CDR3: CASSLGGVGLDYKQFF
J: TRBJ2-2; D: NA; V: TRBV29-1; size: few; DNA: TGCAGCGTTTTCGCCGGGGAGCTGTTTTTT; CDR3: CSVFAGELFF
J: TRBJ2-1; D: NA; V: TRBV7-9; size: few; DNA: TGTGCCAGCAGCTTAGTCGCGAAGTCGAATGAGCAGTTCTTC; CDR3: CASSLVAKSNEQFF
J: TRBJ2-1; D: TRBD2; V: TRBV6-1; size: few; DNA: TGTGCCAGCAGCAAAATACTAGCGTCGAGCTCCTACAATGAGCAGTTCTTC; CDR3: CASSKILASSSYNEQFF
J: TRBJ2-1; D: TRBD2; V: TRBV5-1; size: many; DNA: TGCGCCAGCAGCTTGGAACTAGCGGGAGAGAATGAGCAGTTCTTC; CDR3: CASSLELAGENEQFF
J: TRBJ2-7; D: NA; V: TRBV6-2/TRBV6-3; size: few; DNA: TGTGCCAGCAGTTATTTGGTGGTGAGCTCCTACGAGCAGTACTTC; CDR3: CASSYLVVSSYEQYF
J: TRBJ2-5; D: TRBD2; V: TRBV5-1; size: NA; DNA: TGCGCCAGCAGCATTGGGACTAGCGGGGGACAAGAGACCCAGTACTTC; CDR3: CASSIGTSGGQETQYF
J: TRBJ2-1; D: NA; V: TRBV5-5; size: many; DNA: TGTGCCAGCAGCTTGGAGGATGAGCAGTTCTTC; CDR3: CASSLEDEQFF
J: TRBJ2-1; D: NA; V: TRBV27; size: few; DNA: TGTGCCAGCAGTTTATTGGGACTTTCTGGTGAGCAGTTCTTC; CDR3: CASSLLGLSGEQFF
J: TRBJ2-7; D: NA; V: TRBV5-6; size: NA; DNA: TGTGCCAGCAGCTTAAGGGGAACCATTCGCCACGAGCAGTACTTC; CDR3: CASSLRGTIRHEQYF
J: TRBJ2-2; D: TRBD2; V: TRBV7-2; size: few; DNA: TGTGCCAGCACCACTAGCCCAAGCGGGAGGGGTGGCGGGGAGCTGTTTTTT; CDR3: CASTTSPSGRGGGELFF
J: TRBJ2-2; D: NA; V: TRBV2; size: few; DNA: TGTGCCAGCACATTAGTAGGCCTTGAGGGCGGGGAGCTGTTTTTT; CDR3: CASTLVGLEGGELFF
J: TRBJ2-5; D: TRBD2; V: TRBV5-1; size: few; DNA: TGCGCCAGCAGCCACCTCCTAGCGGGAGGGCCTAGAGAGACCCAGTACTTC; CDR3: CASSHLLAGGPRETQYF
J: TRBJ1-5; D: NA; V: TRBV9; size: NA; DNA: TGTGCCAGCAGCGTAGGTGGGGGGGCTGGGCAGCCCCAGCATTTT; CDR3: CASSVGGGAGQPQHF
J: TRBJ2-1; D: TRBD2; V: TRBV7-9; size: few; DNA: TGTGCCAGCAGCTTTCTAGCGGGAGTGGACAATGAGCAGTTCTTC; CDR3: CASSFLAGVDNEQFF
J: TRBJ2-2; D: NA; V: TRBV4-3; size: few; DNA: TGCGCCAGCAGCCAAGAGACGGGGGTGGGAGGAGACACCGGGGAGCTGTTTTTT; CDR3: CASSQETGVGGDTGELFF
J: TRBJ1-1; D: TRBD1; V: TRBV25-1; size: few; DNA: TGTGCCAGCAGTGACCGACAGGGCTACACTGAAGCTTTCTTT; CDR3: CASSDRQGYTEAFF
J: TRBJ2-1; D: NA; V: TRBV7-2; size: few; DNA: TGTGCCAGCAGCTTACGGGGAGGTCCTGCTGAGCAGTTCTTC; CDR3: CASSLRGGPAEQFF
J: TRBJ2-1; D: NA; V: TRBV10-3; size: NA; DNA: TGTGCCACCCAAACGACAGCCAACAATGAGCAGTTCTTC; CDR3: CATQTTANNEQFF
J: TRBJ1-1; D: NA; V: TRBV7-2; size: NA; DNA: TGTGCCAGCAGCTTTCAAGGATTCAACACTGAAGCTTTCTTT; CDR3: CASSFQGFNTEAFF
J: TRBJ1-5; D: NA; V: TRBV29-1; size: few; DNA: TGCAGCGTGATGAGGGGGGACGAGCCCCAGCATTTT; CDR3: CSVMRGDEPQHF
J: TRBJ2-6; D: NA; V: TRBV6-1; size: NA; DNA: TGTGCCAGAGGGGGCTCTGGGGCCAACGTCCTGACTTTC; CDR3: CARGGSGANVLTF
J: TRBJ2-3; D: NA; V: TRBV24-1; size: many; DNA: TGTGCCACCAGTGATAAACCGGGACTGTCAGATACGCAGTATTTT; CDR3: CATSDKPGLSDTQYF
J: TRBJ2-1; D: NA; V: TRBV6-2/TRBV6-3; size: few; DNA: TGTGCCAGCACTAGCTCATACAATGAGCAGTTCTTC; CDR3: CASTSSYNEQFF
J: TRBJ2-5; D: NA; V: TRBV20-1; size: NA; DNA: TGCAGTGCTAGAGATCTCAGGCCCTCAGGCGGGACCCAGTACTTC; CDR3: CSARDLRPSGGTQYF
J: TRBJ2-7; D: TRBD1; V: TRBV7-9; size: NA; DNA: TGTGCCAGCAGCCCTTCGGACAGGGTAGCTTACGAGCAGTACTTC; CDR3: CASSPSDRVAYEQYF
J: TRBJ2-7; D: TRBD2; V: TRBV19; size: NA; DNA: TGTGCCAGTAGCATGACTAGCGGGGCTACCTACGAGCAGTACTTC; CDR3: CASSMTSGATYEQYF
J: TRBJ2-2; D: TRBD1; V: TRBV6-2/TRBV6-3; size: few; DNA: TGTGCCACGTCGGGACAGGGTGCCGGGGAGCTGTTTTTT; CDR3: CATSGQGAGELFF
J: TRBJ1-5; D: NA; V: TRBV12-3/TRBV12-4; size: NA; DNA: TGTGCCAGCAGCCAACAGGGCGGCAATCAGCCCCAGCATTTT; CDR3: CASSQQGGNQPQHF
J: TRBJ2-2; D: TRBD1; V: TRBV24-1; size: few; DNA: TGTGCCACCAGTGATCGACAGGGCGCCCGAGGGGAGCTGTTTTTT; CDR3: CATSDRQGARGELFF
J: TRBJ1-2; D: NA; V: TRBV20-1; size: few; DNA: TGCAGTGCTAGGACCCCGGGCCAGCTCTATGGCTACACCTTC; CDR3: CSARTPGQLYGYTF
J: TRBJ2-5; D: NA; V: TRBV12-3/TRBV12-4; size: NA; DNA: TGTGCCAGCAGTTTAACCGGGTCCAGAGAGACCCAGTACTTC; CDR3: CASSLTGSRETQYF
J: TRBJ2-7; D: NA; V: TRBV12-3/TRBV12-4; size: NA; DNA: TGTGCCAGCAGCTCCCCCGCCTACGAGCAGTACTTC; CDR3: CASSSPAYEQYF
J: TRBJ2-1; D: TRBD2; V: TRBV19; size: once; DNA: TGTGCCAGTAACCGACTGGGAGGGAGGGACAATGAGCAGTTCTTC; CDR3: CASNRLGGRDNEQFF
J: TRBJ2-3; D: NA; V: TRBV5-1; size: many; DNA: TGCGCCAGCAGCTGGATCAGGGGAGCCGGGGATACGCAGTATTTT; CDR3: CASSWIRGAGDTQYF
J: TRBJ2-5; D: TRBD2; V: TRBV7-2; size: few; DNA: TGTGCCGGTTCTAGCGGAGGCCAAGAGACCCAGTACTTC; CDR3: CAGSSGGQETQYF
J: TRBJ1-2; D: NA; V: TRBV25-1; size: NA; DNA: TGTGCCAGCAGTGAATTCCACCCTGGGGGCTACACCTTC; CDR3: CASSEFHPGGYTF